Reported below is one TCR beta chain. The data belong to a study of blood T cell repertoires in COVID-19. The assay was immunoSEQ multiplex PCR, and TCRdb's table has in-frame clones only and misses some. The sample consists of 300,000 or so clones, more than 70% of them appearing once. Sequencing was carried out using peripheral blood. The receptor's source is a man in his late teens or twenties who had recovered from COVID-19.

The CDR3 DNA reads as TGTGCCAGTAGTCTATGGGACACGAACACTGAAGCTTTCTTT. Amino acids: CASSLWDTNTEAFF. The chain combines TRBV19 with TRBJ1-1; possibly TRBD1 for D (6 bases). The CDR3 covers 14 residues. Germline CDR1 is LNHDA and CDR2 is SQIVND (reference sequence). Trimming removed 5 bases from V and 1 base from J, with 11 bases in between.